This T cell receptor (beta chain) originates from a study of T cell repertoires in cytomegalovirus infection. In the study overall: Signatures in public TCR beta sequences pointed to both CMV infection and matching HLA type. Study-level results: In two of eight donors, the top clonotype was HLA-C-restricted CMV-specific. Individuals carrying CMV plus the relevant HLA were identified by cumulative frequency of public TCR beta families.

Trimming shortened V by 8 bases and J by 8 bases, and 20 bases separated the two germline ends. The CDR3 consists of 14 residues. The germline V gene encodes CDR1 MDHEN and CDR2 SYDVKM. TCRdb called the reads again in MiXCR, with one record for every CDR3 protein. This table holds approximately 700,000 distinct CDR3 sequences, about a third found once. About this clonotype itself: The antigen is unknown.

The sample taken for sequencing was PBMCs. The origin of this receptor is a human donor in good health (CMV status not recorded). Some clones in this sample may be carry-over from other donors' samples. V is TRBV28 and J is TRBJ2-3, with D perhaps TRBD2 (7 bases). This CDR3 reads CASGNTGGQVTQYF. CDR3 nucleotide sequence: TGTGCCAGCGGAAACACGGGGGGCCAGGTTACGCAGTATTTT.